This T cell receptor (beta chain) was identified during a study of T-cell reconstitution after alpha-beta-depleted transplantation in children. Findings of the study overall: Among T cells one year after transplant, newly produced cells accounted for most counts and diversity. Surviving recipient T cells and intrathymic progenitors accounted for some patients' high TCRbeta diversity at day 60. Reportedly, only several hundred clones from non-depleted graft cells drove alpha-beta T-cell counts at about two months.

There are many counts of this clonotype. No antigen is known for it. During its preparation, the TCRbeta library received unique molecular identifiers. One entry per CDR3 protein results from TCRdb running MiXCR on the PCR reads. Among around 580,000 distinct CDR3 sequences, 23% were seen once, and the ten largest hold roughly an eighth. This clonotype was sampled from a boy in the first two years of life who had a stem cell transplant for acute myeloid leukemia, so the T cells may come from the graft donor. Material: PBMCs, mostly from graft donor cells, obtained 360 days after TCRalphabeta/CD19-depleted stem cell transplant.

The CDR3 loop is CASSLGLPGVKNIQYF. The CDR3 DNA sequence: TGCGCCAGCAGCTTGGGGCTGCCAGGGGTCAAAAACATTCAGTACTTC. The chain has TRBV5-1 and TRBJ2-4; a possible D gene is TRBD1 (6 bases). Per the germline V gene, CDR1 is SGHRS and CDR2 is YFSETQ. V dropped 0 bases and J dropped 3 bases, with 13 bases sitting between them. This CDR3 has 16 residues.